This T cell receptor beta chain is drawn from a study of Graves' ophthalmopathy and Graves' hyperthyroidism. This clonotype was detected many times. V was shortened by 0 bases and J by 9 bases, with 9 bases between the two germline ends. The CDR3 length is 12 residues. CDR1 and CDR2 (germline): SGHRS, YFSETQ. The authors amplified TCR beta CDR3 regions, and they did so from RNA transcripts for repertoire sequencing. HTBI primers were used in a first-round RT-PCR, which preceded a second-round multiplex PCR. TCRdb redid the calling of the multiplex PCR reads with MiXCR, one entry per CDR3 protein. The profile shows 35,000 to 50,000 distinct CDR3 sequences, around half of them singletons.

Sequenced material: peripheral blood. This chain uses TRBV5-1 with TRBJ2-5, with D maybe TRBD2 (6 bases). This receptor was identified in an adult woman with stable Graves' hyperthyroidism. CDR3 region: CASSLAGEAQYF. CDR3 DNA sequence: TGCGCCAGCAGCTTGGCGGGGGAGGCCCAGTACTTC.